This TCR beta chain was sequenced for a study of cytotoxic CD8 clonotypes in ibrutinib-treated CLL. Points from the study as a whole: Collection times varied between progressing and sustained-remission patients. On treatment, the uncommon public clonotypes contracted or remained stable. Age-matched healthy donor levels were exceeded by baseline clonality, which tracked circulating CD8+ T-cell counts.

This clone appeared once. The antigen remains undetermined. Clones were read by immunoSEQ multiplex PCR, and TCRdb kept only the in-frame ones, dropping some. The data show hundreds of thousands of clones, with about 61% seen just once and approximately 6% held by the top ten. Genomic DNA for TCR beta libraries, 2 to 2.5 micrograms, came from cryopreserved PBMCs. The clonotype comes from a human donor with chronic lymphocytic leukemia. Specimen: PBMCs, collected after 36 months of ibrutinib treatment.

The CDR3 is CASSLAPRDRATDTQYF. CDR3 in DNA: TGCGCCAGCAGCTTGGCCCCCCGGGACCGAGCCACAGATACGCAGTATTTT. V usage is TRBV5-1 and J usage is TRBJ2-3, with D perhaps matching TRBD1 or TRBD2 (5 bases each). The germline CDR1 and CDR2 sequences are SGHRS and YFSETQ. The V gene lost 0 bases and the J gene lost 2 bases, with 16 bases spanning the gap. The CDR3 sequence is 17 residues long.